This T cell receptor beta chain was captured by sequencing in a study of T cells in Graves' hyperthyroidism and ophthalmopathy. Study information: Before any treatment, at initial diagnosis, peripheral blood was collected.

This clonotype was found a few times. Hyperthyroidism patients were newly diagnosed, had disease duration under 2 months, and were aged 18 to 65 years. Trimming pared 7 bases from V and 4 bases from J, leaving 10 bases between. The CDR3 is 13 residues long. CDR1 is ENHRY, CDR2 SYGVKD, per germline. Amplified TCR beta CDR3 regions derived from RNA transcripts. TCR CDR3 regions were first amplified by RT-PCR with HTBI primers. MiXCR, run by TCRdb on the multiplex PCR reads, gives a single entry per CDR3 protein. The sample lists around 420,000 distinct CDR3 sequences, 15% to 17% occurring once. The V and J genes are TRBV10-3 and TRBJ1-4; a weak D match, TRBD1 (6 bases). This clonotype was obtained from a woman under 30 with Graves' hyperthyroidism. Sequencing was performed on blood. In nucleotides, the CDR3 is TGTGCCATCAACAGGGACTATAATGAAAAACTGTTTTTT. It translates to CAINRDYNEKLFF.